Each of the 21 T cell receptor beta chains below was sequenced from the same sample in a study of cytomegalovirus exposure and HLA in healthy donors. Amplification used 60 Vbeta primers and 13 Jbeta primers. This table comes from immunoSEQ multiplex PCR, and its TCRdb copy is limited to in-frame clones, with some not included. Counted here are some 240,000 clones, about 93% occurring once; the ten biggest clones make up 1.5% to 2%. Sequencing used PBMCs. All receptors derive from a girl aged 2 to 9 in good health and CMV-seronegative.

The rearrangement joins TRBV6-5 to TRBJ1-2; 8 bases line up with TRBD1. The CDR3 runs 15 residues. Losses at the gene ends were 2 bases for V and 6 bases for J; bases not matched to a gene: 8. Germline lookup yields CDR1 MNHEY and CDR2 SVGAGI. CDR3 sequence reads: CASSYEAGGYDGYTF. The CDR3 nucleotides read TGTGCCAGCAGTTACGAGGCAGGGGGCTACGATGGCTACACCTTC.

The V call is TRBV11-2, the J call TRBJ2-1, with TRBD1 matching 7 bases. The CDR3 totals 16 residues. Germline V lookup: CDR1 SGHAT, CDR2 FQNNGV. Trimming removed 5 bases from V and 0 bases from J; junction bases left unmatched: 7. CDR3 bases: TGTGCCAGCAGCACGCACAGGGGTAGCTCCTACAATGAGCAGTTCTTC. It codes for CASSTHRGSSYNEQFF.

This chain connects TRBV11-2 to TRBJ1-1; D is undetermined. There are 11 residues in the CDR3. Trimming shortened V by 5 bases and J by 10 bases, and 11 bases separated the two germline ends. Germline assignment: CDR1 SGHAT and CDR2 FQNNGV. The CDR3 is CASSTGVGAFF. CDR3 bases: TGTGCCAGCAGCACCGGGGTGGGAGCTTTCTTT.

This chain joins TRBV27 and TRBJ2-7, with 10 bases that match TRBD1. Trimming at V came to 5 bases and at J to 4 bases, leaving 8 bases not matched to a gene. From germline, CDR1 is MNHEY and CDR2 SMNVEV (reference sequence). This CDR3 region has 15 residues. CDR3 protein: CASSPHRDRGYEQYF. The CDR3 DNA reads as TGTGCCAGCAGTCCTCACCGGGACAGGGGTTACGAGCAGTACTTC.

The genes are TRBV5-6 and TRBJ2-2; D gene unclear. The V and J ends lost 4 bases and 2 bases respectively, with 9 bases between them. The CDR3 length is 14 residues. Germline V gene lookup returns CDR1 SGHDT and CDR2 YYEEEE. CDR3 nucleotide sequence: TGTGCCAGCAGCCCGGGTCTAAACACCGGGGAGCTGTTTTTT. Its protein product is CASSPGLNTGELFF.

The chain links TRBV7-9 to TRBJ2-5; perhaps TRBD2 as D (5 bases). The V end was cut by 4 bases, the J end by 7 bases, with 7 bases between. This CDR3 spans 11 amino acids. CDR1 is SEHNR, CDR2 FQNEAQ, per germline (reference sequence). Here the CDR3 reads CASSSEGTQYF. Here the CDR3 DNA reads TGTGCCAGCAGCTCCGAGGGGACCCAGTACTTC.

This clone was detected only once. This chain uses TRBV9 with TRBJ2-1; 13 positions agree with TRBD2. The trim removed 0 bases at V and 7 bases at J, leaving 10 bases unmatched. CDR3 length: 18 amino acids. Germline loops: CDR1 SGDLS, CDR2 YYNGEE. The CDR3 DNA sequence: TGTGCCAGCAGCGTAGGACTAGCGGGGGGCCCATATTCGAATGAGCAGTTCTTC. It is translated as CASSVGLAGGPYSNEQFF. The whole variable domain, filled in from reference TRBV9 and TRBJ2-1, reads DSGVTQTPKHLITATGQRVTLRCSPRSGDLSVYWYQQSLDQGLQFLIQYYNGEERAKGNILERFSAQQFPDLHSELNLSSLELGDSALYFCASSVGLAGGPYSNEQFFGPGTRLTVL.

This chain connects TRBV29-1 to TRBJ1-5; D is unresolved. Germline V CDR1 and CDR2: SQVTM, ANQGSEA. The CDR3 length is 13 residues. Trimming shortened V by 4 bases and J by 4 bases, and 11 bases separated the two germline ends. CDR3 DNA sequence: TGCAGCGTTGCCAGCTCGGAGAATCAGCCCCAGCATTTT. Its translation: CSVASSENQPQHF.

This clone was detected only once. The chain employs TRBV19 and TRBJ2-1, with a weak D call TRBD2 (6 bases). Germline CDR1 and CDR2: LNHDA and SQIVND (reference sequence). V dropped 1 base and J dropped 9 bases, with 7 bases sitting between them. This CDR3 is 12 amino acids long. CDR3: CASSIGGGEQFF. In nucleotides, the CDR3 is TGTGCCAGTAGTATAGGGGGAGGTGAGCAGTTCTTC.

The CDR3 coding sequence is TGTGCCAGCAGGGGGGGGCCTAATGAAAAACTGTTTTTT. Its protein product is CASRGGPNEKLFF. This chain joins TRBV27 and TRBJ1-4; D is possibly TRBD1 (6 bases). V lost 6 bases and J 3 bases, leaving 8 bases between the germline ends. CDR3 size: 13 residues. CDR1 is MNHEY, CDR2 SMNVEV, per germline (reference sequence).

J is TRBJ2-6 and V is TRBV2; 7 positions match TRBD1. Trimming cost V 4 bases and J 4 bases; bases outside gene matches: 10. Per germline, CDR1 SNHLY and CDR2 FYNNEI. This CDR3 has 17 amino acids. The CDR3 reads CASSGGPRGPGANVLTF. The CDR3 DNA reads TGTGCCAGCAGTGGCGGACCGAGGGGGCCCGGGGCCAACGTCCTGACTTTC.

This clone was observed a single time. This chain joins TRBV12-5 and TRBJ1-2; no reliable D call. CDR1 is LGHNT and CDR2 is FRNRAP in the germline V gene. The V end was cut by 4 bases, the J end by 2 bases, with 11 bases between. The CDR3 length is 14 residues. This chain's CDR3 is CASGSGERNYGYTF. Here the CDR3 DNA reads TGTGCTAGTGGTTCCGGAGAGAGAAACTATGGCTACACCTTC.

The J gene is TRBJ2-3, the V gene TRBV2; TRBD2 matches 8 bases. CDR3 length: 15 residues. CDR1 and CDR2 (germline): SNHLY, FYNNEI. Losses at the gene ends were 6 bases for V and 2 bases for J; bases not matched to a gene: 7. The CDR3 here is CASRRGGRVTDTQYF. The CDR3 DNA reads TGTGCCAGCAGACGGGGGGGCCGGGTCACAGATACGCAGTATTTT.

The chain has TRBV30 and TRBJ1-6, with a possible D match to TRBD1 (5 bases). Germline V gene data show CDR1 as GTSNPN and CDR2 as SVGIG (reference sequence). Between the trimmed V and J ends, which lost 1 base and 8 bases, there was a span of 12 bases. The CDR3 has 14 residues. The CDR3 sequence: CAWSDLLGDSPLHF. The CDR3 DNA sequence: TGTGCCTGGAGTGACCTGTTAGGGGATTCACCCCTCCACTTT.

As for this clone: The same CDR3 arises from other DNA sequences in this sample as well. As DNA, the CDR3 is TGTGCCAGCAGCGTTAGTTACGAGCAGTACTTC. Residues: CASSVSYEQYF. The genes are TRBV7-8 and TRBJ2-7, with D unclear. V was trimmed by 5 bases and J by 4 bases, leaving 6 bases between them. CDR1 and CDR2 (germline): SGHVS, FQNEAQ. CDR3 length: 11 residues. Full variable domain (rest looked up from reference TRBV7-8 and TRBJ2-7): GAGVSQSPRYKVAKRGQDVALRCDPISGHVSLFWYQQALGQGPEFLTYFQNEAQLDKSGLPSDRFFAERPEGSVSTLKIQRTQQEDSAVYLCASSVSYEQYFGPGTRLTVT.

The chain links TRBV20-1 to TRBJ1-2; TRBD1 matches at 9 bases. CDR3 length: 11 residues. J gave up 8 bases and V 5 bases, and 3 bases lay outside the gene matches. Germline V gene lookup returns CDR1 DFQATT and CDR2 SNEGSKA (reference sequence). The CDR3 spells CSAPTGGGYTF. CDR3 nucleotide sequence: TGCAGTGCTCCTACAGGGGGCGGCTACACCTTC.

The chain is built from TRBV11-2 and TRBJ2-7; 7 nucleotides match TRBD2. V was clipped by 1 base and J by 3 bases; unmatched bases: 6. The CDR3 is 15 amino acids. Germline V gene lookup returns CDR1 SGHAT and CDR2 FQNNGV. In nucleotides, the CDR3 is TGTGCCAGCAGCTTAGTGGGGCTAGCGGTCTACGAGCAGTACTTC. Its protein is CASSLVGLAVYEQYF.

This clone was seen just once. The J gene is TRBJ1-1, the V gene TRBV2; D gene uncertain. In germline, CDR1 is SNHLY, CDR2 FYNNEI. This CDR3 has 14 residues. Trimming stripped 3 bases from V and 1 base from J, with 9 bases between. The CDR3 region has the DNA TGTGCCAGCAGTGACGGCGGATCGAACACTGAAGCTTTCTTT. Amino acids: CASSDGGSNTEAFF.

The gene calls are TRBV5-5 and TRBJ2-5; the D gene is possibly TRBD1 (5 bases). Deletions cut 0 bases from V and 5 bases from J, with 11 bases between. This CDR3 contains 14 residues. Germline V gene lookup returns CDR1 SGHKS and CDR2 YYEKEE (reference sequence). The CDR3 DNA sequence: TGTGCCAGCAGCTTGGGTACCTCAGGGGAGACCCAGTACTTC. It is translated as CASSLGTSGETQYF. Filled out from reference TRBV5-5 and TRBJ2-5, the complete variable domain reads DAGVTQSPTHLIKTRGQQVTLRCSPISGHKSVSWYQQVLGQGPQFIFQYYEKEERGRGNFPDRFSARQFPNYSSELNVNALLLGDSALYLCASSLGTSGETQYFGPGTRLLVL.

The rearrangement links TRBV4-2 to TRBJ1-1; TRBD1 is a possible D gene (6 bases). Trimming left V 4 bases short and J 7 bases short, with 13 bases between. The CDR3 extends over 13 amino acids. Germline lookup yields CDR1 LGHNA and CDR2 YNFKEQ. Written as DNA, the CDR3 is TGTGCCAGCAGCCTTGGACAGACTTATGAAGCTTTCTTT. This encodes CASSLGQTYEAFF.

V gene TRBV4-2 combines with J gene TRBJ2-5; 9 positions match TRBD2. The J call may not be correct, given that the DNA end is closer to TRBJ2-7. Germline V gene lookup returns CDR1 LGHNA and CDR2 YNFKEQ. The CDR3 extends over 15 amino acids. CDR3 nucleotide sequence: TGTGCCAGCAGCCACTCGACTAGCGGACCCTACGAGCAGTACTTC. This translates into CASSHSTSGPYEQYF.